The source of this TCR beta chain is a study of blood T cell repertoires in COVID-19. Some clones are missing from TCRdb's copy, which holds only in-frame ones; the method was immunoSEQ multiplex PCR. The table shows over 100,000 clones, with about 90% occurring only once. The CDR3 runs 16 residues. V lost 4 bases to trimming and J lost 0 bases; unmatched junction nucleotides: 5. Germline V gene lookup returns CDR1 SGHKS and CDR2 YYEKEE (reference sequence). Sequenced material: peripheral blood. The receptor's source is a human donor in a cohort sampled during active COVID-19. This rearrangement joins TRBV5-5 to TRBJ2-2; 8 nucleotides match TRBD2. CDR3 residues: CASSRGGTTNTGELFF. CDR3 in DNA: TGTGCCAGCAGCCGGGGGGGCACCACGAACACCGGGGAGCTGTTTTTT.